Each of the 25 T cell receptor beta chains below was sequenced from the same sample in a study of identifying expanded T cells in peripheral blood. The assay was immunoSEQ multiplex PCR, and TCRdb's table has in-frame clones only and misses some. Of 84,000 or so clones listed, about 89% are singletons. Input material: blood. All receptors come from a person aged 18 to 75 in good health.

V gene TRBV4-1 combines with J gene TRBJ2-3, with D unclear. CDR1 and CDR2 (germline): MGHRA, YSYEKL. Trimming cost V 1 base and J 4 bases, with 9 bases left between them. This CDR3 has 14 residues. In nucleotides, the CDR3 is TGCGCCAGCAGCCAAGTTAGGTTATCAGATACGCAGTATTTT. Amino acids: CASSQVRLSDTQYF.

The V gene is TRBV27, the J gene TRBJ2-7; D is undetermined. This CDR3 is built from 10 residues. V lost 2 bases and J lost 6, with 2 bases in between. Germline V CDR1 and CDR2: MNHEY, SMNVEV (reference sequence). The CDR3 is CASSLSEQYF. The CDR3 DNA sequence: TGTGCCAGCAGTTTAAGCGAGCAGTACTTC.

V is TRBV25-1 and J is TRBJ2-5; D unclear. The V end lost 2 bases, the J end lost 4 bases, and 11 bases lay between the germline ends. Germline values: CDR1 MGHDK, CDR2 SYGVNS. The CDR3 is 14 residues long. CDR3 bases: TGTGCCAGCAGTGAAAACCCCTCGGGAGAGACCCAGTACTTC. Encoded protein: CASSENPSGETQYF.

The DNA of the CDR3 is TGTGCCAGCAGCCCCTACAAGGATCCCTACGAGCAGTACTTC. This gives the protein CASSPYKDPYEQYF. This chain joins TRBV7-6 and TRBJ2-7; no firm D call. This CDR3 region has 14 residues. Germline CDR1 reads SGHVS; CDR2 reads FNYEAQ. V lost 5 bases and J lost 2, with 13 bases in between.

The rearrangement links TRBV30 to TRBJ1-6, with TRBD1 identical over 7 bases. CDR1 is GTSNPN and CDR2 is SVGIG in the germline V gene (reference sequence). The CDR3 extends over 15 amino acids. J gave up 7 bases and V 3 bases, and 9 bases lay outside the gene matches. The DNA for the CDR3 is TGTGCCTGGAGCCGACACCCCAGGGGGAATTCACCCCTCCACTTT. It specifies CAWSRHPRGNSPLHF.

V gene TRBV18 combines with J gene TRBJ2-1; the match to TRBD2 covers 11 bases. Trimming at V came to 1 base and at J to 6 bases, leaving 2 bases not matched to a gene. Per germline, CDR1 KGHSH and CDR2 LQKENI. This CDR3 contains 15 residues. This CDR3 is CASSPLGTSGNEQFF. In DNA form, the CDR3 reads TGTGCCAGCTCACCACTAGGGACTAGCGGCAATGAGCAGTTCTTC. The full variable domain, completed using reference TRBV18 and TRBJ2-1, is NAGVMQNPRHLVRRRGQEARLRCSPMKGHSHVYWYRQLPEEGLKFMVYLQKENIIDESGMPKERFSAEFPKEGPSILRIQQVVRGDSAAYFCASSPLGTSGNEQFFGPGTRLTVL.

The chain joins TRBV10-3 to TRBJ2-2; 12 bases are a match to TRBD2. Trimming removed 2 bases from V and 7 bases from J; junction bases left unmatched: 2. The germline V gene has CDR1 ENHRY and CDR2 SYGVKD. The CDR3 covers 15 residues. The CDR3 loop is CAISEGLAGRGELFF. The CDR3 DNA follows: TGTGCCATCAGTGAGGGACTAGCGGGACGCGGGGAGCTGTTTTTT.

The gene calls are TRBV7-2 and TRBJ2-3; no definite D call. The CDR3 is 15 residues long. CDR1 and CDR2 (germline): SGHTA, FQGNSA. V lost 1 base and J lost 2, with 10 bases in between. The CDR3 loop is CASSLGTTPTDTQYF. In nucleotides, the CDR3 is TGTGCCAGCAGCTTAGGTACCACCCCCACAGATACGCAGTATTTT. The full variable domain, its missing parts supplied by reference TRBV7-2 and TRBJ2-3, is GAGVSQSPSNKVTEKGKDVELRCDPISGHTALYWYRQSLGQGLEFLIYFQGNSAPDKSGLPSDRFSAERTGGSVSTLTIQRTQQEDSAVYLCASSLGTTPTDTQYFGPGTRLTVL.

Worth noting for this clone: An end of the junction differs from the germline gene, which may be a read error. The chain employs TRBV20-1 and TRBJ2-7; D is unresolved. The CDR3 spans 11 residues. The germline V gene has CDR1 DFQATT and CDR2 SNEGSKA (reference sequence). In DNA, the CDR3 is TGCAGTGCTGGCCAAGGTTCGCCGGAAAACTTC. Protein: CSAGQGSPENF.

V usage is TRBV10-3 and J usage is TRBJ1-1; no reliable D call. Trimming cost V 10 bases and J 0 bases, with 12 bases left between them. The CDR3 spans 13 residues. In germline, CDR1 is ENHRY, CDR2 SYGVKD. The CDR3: CASYRELNTEAFF. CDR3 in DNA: TGTGCCAGCTACAGAGAATTGAACACTGAAGCTTTCTTT.

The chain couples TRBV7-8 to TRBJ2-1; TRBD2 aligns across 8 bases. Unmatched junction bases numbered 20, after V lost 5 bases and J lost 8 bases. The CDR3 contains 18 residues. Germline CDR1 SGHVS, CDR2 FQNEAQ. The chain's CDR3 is CASSTRTRSKAGVYEQFF. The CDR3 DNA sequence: TGTGCCAGCAGCACAAGGACAAGGTCGAAAGCGGGAGTCTATGAGCAGTTCTTC.

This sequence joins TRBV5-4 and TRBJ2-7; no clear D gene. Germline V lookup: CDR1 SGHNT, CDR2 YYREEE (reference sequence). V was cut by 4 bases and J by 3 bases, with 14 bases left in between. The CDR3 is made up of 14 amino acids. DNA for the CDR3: TGTGCCAGCAGCCGTAACAGAGAACTCTACGAGCAGTACTTC. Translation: CASSRNRELYEQYF.

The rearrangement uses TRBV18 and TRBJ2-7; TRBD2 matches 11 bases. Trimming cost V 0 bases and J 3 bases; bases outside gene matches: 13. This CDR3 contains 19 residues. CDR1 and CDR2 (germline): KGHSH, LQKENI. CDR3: CASSPPTASGRTYHYEQYF. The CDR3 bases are TGTGCCAGCTCACCACCGACGGCTAGCGGGAGGACCTACCACTACGAGCAGTACTTC.

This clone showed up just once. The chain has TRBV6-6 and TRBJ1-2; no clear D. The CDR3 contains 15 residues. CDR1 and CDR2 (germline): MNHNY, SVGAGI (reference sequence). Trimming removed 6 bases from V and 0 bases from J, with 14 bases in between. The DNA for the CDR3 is TGTGCCAGCAGGGCGGACGGTGACTCTAACTATGGCTACACCTTC. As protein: CASRADGDSNYGYTF.

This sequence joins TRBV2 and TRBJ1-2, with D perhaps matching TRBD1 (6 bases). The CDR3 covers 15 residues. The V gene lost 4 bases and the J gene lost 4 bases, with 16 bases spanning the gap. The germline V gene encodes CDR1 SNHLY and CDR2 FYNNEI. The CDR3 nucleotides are TGTGCCAGCAGTGCTACAGGGCTGAAGGGCTATGGCTACACCTTC. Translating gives CASSATGLKGYGYTF.

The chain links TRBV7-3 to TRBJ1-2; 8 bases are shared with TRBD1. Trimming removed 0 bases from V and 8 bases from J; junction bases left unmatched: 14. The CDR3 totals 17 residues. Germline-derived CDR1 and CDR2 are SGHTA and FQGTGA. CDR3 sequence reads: CASSLTPPRQGLLGYTF. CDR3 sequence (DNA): TGTGCCAGCAGCTTAACGCCCCCGAGACAGGGGTTGTTAGGCTACACCTTC.

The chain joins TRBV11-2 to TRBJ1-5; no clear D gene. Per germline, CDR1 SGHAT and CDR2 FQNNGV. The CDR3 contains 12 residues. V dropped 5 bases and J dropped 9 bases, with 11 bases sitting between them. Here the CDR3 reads CASSIPLGPQHF. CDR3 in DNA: TGTGCCAGCAGCATCCCTCTGGGGCCCCAGCATTTT.

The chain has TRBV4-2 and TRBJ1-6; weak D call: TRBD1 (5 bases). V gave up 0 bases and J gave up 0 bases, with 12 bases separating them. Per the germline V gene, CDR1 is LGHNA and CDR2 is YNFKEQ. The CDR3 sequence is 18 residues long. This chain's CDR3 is CASSQERGAGSYNSPLHF. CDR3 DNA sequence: TGTGCCAGCAGCCAAGAGCGAGGGGCAGGCTCCTATAATTCACCCCTCCACTTT.

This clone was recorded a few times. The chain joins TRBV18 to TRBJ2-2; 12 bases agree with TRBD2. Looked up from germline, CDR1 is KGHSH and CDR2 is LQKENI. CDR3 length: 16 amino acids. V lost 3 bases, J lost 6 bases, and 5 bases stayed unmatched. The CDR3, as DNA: TGTGCCAGCTCACCCGAGACTAGCGGGGGTGCCGGGGAGCTGTTTTTT. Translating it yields CASSPETSGGAGELFF.

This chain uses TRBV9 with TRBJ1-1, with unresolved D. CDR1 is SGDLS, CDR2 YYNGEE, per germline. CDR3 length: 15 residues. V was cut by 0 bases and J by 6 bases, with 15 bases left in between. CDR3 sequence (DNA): TGTGCCAGCAGCGTAGGAGGTTCGGATATCTCTGAAGCTTTCTTT. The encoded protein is CASSVGGSDISEAFF.

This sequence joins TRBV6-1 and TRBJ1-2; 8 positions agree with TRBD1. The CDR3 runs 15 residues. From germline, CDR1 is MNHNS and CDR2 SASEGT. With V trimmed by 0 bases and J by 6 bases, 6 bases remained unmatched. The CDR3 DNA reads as TGTGCCAGCAGTGAAGCCTGGACAGGGAGGAATGGCTACACCTTC. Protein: CASSEAWTGRNGYTF.

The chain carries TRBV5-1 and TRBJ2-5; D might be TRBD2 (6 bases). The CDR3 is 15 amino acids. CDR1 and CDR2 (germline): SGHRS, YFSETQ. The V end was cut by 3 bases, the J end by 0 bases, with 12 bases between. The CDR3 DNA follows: TGCGCCAGCAGCTCCTCCCTAGCGTACCAAGAGACCCAGTACTTC. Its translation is CASSSSLAYQETQYF.

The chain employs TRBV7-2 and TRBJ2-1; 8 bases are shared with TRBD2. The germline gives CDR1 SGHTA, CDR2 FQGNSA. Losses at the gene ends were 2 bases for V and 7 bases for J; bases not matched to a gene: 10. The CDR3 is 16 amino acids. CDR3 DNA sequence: TGTGCCAGCAGCTTAATGATCGGGGGGGGCTTAAATGAGCAGTTCTTC. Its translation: CASSLMIGGGLNEQFF.

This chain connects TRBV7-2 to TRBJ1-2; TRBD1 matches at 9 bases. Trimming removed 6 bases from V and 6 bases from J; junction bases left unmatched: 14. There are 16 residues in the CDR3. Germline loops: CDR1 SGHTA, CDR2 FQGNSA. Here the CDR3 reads CASSQPGQGGVDGYTF. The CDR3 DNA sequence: TGTGCCAGCAGTCAACCGGGACAGGGCGGCGTGGATGGCTACACCTTC.

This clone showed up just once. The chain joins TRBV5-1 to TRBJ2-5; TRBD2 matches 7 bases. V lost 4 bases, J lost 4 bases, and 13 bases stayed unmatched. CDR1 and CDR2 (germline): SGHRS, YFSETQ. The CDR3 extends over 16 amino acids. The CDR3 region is CASSQPLGEGPETQYF. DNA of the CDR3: TGCGCCAGCAGCCAACCCTTGGGGGAGGGCCCAGAGACCCAGTACTTC.